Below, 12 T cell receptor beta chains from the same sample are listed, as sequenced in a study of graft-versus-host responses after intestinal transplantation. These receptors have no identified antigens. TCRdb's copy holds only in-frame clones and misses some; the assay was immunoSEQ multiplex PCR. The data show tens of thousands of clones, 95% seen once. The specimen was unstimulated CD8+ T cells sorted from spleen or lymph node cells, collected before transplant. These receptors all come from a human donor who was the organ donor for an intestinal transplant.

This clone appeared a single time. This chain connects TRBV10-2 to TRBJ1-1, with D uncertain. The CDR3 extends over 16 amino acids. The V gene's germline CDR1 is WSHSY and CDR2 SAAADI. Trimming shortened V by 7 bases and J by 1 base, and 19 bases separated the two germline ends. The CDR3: CASKFLAAAGNTEAFF. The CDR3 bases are TGCGCCAGCAAATTTTTGGCAGCCGCTGGGAACACTGAAGCTTTCTTT.

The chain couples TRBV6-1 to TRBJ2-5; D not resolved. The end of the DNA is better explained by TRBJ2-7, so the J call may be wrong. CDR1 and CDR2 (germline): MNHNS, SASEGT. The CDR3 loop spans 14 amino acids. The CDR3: CASSDFKFGSEQYF. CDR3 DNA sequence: TGTGCCAGCAGTGATTTCAAGTTCGGTAGCGAGCAGTACTTC.

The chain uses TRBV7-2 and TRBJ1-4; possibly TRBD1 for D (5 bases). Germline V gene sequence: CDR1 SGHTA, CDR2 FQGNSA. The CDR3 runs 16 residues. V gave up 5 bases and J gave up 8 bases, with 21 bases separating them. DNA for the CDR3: TGTGCCAGCAGCCCCCTTTTCGAGGGGCCAGGGGAAAAACTGTTTTTT. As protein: CASSPLFEGPGEKLFF.

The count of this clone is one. CDR3 residues: CASTRDRFFEQYF. For the CDR3, the DNA is TGTGCCAGCACCCGGGACAGGTTTTTCGAGCAGTACTTC. V and J are TRBV7-9 and TRBJ2-7; TRBD1 agrees at 8 bases. This CDR3 has 13 residues. Germline assignment: CDR1 SEHNR and CDR2 FQNEAQ (reference sequence). V trimming: 7 bases; J trimming: 6 bases; junction bases outside the gene matches: 8.

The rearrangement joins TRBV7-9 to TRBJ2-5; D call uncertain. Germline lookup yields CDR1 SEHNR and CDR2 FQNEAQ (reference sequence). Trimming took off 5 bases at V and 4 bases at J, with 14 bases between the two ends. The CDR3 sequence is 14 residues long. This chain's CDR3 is CASSRSFGLETQYF. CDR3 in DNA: TGTGCCAGCAGCCGGTCTTTCGGGCTAGAGACCCAGTACTTC.

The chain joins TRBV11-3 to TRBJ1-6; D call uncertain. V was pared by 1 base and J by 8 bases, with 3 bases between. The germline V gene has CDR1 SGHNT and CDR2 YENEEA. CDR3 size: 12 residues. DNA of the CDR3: TGTGCCAGCAGCTTAGGGGATTCACCCCTCCACTTT. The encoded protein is CASSLGDSPLHF. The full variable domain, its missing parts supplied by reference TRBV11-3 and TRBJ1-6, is EAGVVQSPRYKIIEKKQPVAFWCNPISGHNTLYWYLQNLGQGPELLIRYENEEAVDDSQLPKDRFSAERLKGVDSTLKIQPAELGDSAVYLCASSLGDSPLHFGNGTRLTVT.

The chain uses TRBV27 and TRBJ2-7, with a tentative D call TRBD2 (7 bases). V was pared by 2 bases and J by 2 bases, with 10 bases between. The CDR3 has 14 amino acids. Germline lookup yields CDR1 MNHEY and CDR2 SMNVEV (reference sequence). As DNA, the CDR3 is TGTGCCAGCAGTTTACGGGGGGCCACCTACGAGCAGTACTTC. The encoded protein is CASSLRGATYEQYF.

The CDR3 DNA follows: TGTGCCAGCTCACCCTCGGGAGGGGACAGGCCTATTGGTCCGCCCCAGCATTTT. Residues: CASSPSGGDRPIGPPQHF. The chain couples TRBV18 to TRBJ1-5, with TRBD1 identical over 8 bases. Germline CDR1 KGHSH, CDR2 LQKENI. V lost 3 bases and J lost 9; bases outside the gene matches: 19. The CDR3 is 18 residues long. Full variable domain (remainder filled in from reference TRBV18 and TRBJ1-5): NAGVMQNPRHLVRRRGQEARLRCSPMKGHSHVYWYRQLPEEGLKFMVYLQKENIIDESGMPKERFSAEFPKEGPSILRIQQVVRGDSAAYFCASSPSGGDRPIGPPQHFGDGTRLSIL.

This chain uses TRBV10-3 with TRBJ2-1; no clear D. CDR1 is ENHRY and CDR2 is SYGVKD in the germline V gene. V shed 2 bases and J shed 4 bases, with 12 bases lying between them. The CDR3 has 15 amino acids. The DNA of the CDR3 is TGTGCCATCAGTGAGCCTTCGAAACGATACAATGAGCAGTTCTTC. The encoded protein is CAISEPSKRYNEQFF.

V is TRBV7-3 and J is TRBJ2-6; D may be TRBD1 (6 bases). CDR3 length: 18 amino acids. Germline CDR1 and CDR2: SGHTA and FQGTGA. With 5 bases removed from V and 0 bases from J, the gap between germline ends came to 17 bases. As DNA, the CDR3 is TGTGCCAGCAGCCCAAATCCGGGACAATTCTCTGGGGCCAACGTCCTGACTTTC. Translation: CASSPNPGQFSGANVLTF.

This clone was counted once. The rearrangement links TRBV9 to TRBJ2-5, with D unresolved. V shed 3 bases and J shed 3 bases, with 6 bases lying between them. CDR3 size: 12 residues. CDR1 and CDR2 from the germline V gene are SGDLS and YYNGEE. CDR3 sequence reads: CASSEEEETQYF. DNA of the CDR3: TGTGCCAGCAGCGAAGAGGAAGAGACCCAGTACTTC.

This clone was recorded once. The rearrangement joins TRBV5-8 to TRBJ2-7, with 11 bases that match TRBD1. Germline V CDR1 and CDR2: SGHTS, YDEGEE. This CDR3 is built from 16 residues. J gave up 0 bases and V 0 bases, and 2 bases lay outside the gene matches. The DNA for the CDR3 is TGTGCCAGCAGCTTGGGGGACAGGGGGGCCTCCTACGAGCAGTACTTC. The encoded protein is CASSLGDRGASYEQYF.